The clone carrying this TCR beta chain was seen more than once but under ten times. The source of the sample is a study of sequential checkpoint blockade in melanoma. The wider study: After both sequences, patients received maintenance nivolumab.

From germline, CDR1 is LNHDA and CDR2 SQIVND (reference sequence). The CDR3 consists of 14 residues. V was shortened by 3 bases and J by 0 bases, with 8 bases between the two germline ends. The table came from immunoSEQ multiplex PCR; TCRdb's copy has only in-frame clones and leaves some out. The sample holds about 11,000 clones; around four fifths are singletons and the top ten take about 11%. Treatment given: randomized to nivolumab then ipilimumab (arm A) or the reverse (arm B). Sorted cells were live CD3+CD8+, lacking CD19 and CD56, from PBMCs. The V gene is TRBV19, the J gene TRBJ1-2; D unclear. This receptor was taken from a human donor with melanoma. Sequenced here: CD8+ T cells sorted from blood (inferred from file names), sampled from a patient given nivolumab and ipilimumab in sequence. This chain's CDR3 is CASSMSSANYGYTF. The CDR3 DNA is TGTGCCAGTAGTATGTCGTCAGCTAACTATGGCTACACCTTC.